These T cell receptor beta chains were read from a single sample in a study of T cells expressing NK-cell markers. TCRdb reprocessed the 5' RACE reads and keeps a single row for each CDR3 protein, giving no DNA. The sample data list some 340,000 distinct CDR3 sequences. The sample was blood T cells: a sorted CD56 or NKG2C T cell subset, CD4+ or CD8+ T cells, or bulk PBMC T cells (not recorded which). Receptor source: a man aged 18 to 69 in good health. CDR3s include the opening cysteine and the closing phenylalanine or tryptophan.

length: 16; V: TRBV5-1; J: TRBJ2-7; CDR3: CASSLAGGTAAYEQYF
length: 15; V: TRBV5-8; J: TRBJ1-1; CDR3: CASSLQGAVGTEAFF
length: 15; V: TRBV7-2; J: TRBJ2-5; CDR3: CASSVTGVIGETQYF
length: 11; V: TRBV20-1; J: TRBJ2-7; CDR3: CSARTKYEQYF
length: 17; V: TRBV20-1; J: TRBJ2-1; CDR3: CSARATGGLQRYNEQFF
length: 13; V: TRBV20-1; J: TRBJ1-6; CDR3: CSANRGGNSPLHF
length: 15; V: TRBV11-1; J: TRBJ2-7; CDR3: CASSLGGGAPYEQYF
length: 15; V: TRBV20-1; J: TRBJ2-5; CDR3: CSASQPGLAEETQYF
length: 16; V: TRBV5-1; J: TRBJ1-2; CDR3: CASSLGPGTGVRGYTF
length: 13; V: TRBV2; J: TRBJ1-5; CDR3: CASTPDEVQPQHF
length: 15; V: TRBV5-1; J: TRBJ1-4; CDR3: CASSYSGYSDEKLFF
length: 13; V: TRBV20-1; J: TRBJ2-4; CDR3: CSARQGKKNIQYF
length: 14; V: TRBV12-3/TRBV12-4; J: TRBJ1-5; CDR3: CASSLSQGIGPQHF
length: 13; V: TRBV19; J: TRBJ2-1; CDR3: CASIRTGNNEQFF
length: 14; V: TRBV5-6; J: TRBJ1-1; CDR3: CASSRLAGSTEAFF
length: 16; V: TRBV15; J: TRBJ2-7; CDR3: CATSRDLAGGVGEQYF
length: 14; V: TRBV5-1; J: TRBJ2-7; CDR3: CASSLIPGNYEQYF
length: 14; V: TRBV11-2; J: TRBJ2-7; CDR3: CASSLVVNSYEQYF
length: 17; V: TRBV3-1; J: TRBJ1-2; CDR3: CASSRRGGPSPNYGYTF
length: 18; V: TRBV5-1; J: TRBJ2-5; CDR3: CASSLGPGTGVDLETQYF
length: 15; V: TRBV24-1; J: TRBJ2-7; CDR3: CATSGVGDRNYEQYF
length: 13; V: TRBV12-3/TRBV12-4; J: TRBJ1-5; CDR3: CASTGTANQPQHF
length: 15; V: TRBV5-1; J: TRBJ2-7; CDR3: CASSQGQGKVYEQYF
length: 15; V: TRBV27; J: TRBJ2-7; CDR3: CASSPNSGGLYEQYF
length: 18; V: TRBV27; J: TRBJ2-7; CDR3: CASSLPSLPGQGFYEQYF
length: 16; V: TRBV3-1; J: TRBJ2-7; CDR3: CASSQGATGGVYEQYF